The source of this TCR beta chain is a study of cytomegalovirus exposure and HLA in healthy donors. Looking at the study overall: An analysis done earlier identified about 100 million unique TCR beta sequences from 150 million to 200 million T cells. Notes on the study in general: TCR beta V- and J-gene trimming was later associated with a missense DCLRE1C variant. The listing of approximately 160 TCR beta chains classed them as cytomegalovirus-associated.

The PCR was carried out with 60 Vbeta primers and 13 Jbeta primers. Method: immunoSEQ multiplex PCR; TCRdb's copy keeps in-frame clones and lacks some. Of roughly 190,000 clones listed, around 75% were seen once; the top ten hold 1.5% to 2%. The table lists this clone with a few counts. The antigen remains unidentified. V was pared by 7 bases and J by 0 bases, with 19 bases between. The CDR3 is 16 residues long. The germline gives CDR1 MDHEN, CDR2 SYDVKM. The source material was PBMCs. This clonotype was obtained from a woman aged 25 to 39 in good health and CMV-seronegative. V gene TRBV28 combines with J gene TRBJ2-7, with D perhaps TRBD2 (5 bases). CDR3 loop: CASNKGGTRGSYEQYF. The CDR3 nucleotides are TGTGCCAGCAACAAAGGAGGCACACGCGGCTCCTACGAGCAGTACTTC. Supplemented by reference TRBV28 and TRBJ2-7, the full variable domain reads DVKVTQSSRYLVKRTGEKVFLECVQDMDHENMFWYRQDPGLGLRLIYFSYDVKMKEKGDIPEGYSVSREKKERFSLILESASTNQTSMYLCASNKGGTRGSYEQYFGPGTRLTVT.